This T cell receptor (beta chain) was identified in a study of blood T cell repertoires in COVID-19. Turning to the study itself: Samples representing acute and convalescent COVID-19 were sourced from the United States, Italy and Spain.

Profiled with immunoSEQ multiplex PCR; TCRdb holds only in-frame clones, not every one. This table holds around 130,000 clones, 70% to 85% found once. The CDR3 length is 12 residues. V gave up 4 bases and J gave up 4 bases, with 5 bases separating them. The germline CDR1 and CDR2 sequences are SGHTA and FQGNSA. The source material was peripheral blood. The rearrangement links TRBV7-2 to TRBJ1-5, with no clear D. The clonotype originates from a woman aged 55-69 years with acute or convalescent COVID-19. In nucleotides, the CDR3 is TGTGCCAGCAGCTCCCTGAATCAGCCCCAGCATTTT. Translated, it gives CASSSLNQPQHF.